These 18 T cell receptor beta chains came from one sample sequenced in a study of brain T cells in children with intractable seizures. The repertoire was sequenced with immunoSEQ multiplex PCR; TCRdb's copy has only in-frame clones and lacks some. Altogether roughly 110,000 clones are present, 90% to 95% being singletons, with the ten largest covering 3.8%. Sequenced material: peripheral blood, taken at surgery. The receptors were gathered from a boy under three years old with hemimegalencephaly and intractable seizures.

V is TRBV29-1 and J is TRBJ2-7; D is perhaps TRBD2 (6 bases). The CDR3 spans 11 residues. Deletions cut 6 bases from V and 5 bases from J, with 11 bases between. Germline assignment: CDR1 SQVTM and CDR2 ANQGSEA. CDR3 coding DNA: TGCAGCGTACTTCGGGGGAACGAGCAGTACTTC. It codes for CSVLRGNEQYF.

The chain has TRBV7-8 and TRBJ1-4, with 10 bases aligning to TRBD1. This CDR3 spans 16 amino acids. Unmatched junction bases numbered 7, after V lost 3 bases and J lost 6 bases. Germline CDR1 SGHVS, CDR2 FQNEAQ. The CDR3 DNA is TGTGCCAGCAGCTTCGGACAGGGGGGGGACTATGAAAAACTGTTTTTT. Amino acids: CASSFGQGGDYEKLFF.

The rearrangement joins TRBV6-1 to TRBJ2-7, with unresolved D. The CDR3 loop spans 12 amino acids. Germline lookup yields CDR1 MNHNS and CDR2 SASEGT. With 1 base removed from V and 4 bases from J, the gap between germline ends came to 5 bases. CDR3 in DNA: TGTGCCAGCAGTGAAGGGGCATACGAGCAGTACTTC. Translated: CASSEGAYEQYF.

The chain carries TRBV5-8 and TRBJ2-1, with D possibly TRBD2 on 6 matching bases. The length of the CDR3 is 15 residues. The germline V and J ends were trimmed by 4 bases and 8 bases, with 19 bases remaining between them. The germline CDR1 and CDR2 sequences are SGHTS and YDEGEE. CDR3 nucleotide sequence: TGTGCCAGCAGCCCGGAGGGGTGGCCGGGGGATGAGCAGTTCTTC. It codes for CASSPEGWPGDEQFF. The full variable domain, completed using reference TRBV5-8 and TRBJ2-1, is EAGVTQSPTHLIKTRGQQATLRCSPISGHTSVYWYQQALGLGLQFLLWYDEGEERNRGNFPPRFSGRQFPNYSSELNVNALELEDSALYLCASSPEGWPGDEQFFGPGTRLTVL.

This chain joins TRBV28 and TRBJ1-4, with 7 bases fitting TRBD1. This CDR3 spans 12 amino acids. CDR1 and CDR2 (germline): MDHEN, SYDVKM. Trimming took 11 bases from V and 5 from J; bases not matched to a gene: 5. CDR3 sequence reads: CAGRGRNEKLFF. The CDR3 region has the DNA TGTGCCGGAAGGGGGCGAAATGAAAAACTGTTTTTT.

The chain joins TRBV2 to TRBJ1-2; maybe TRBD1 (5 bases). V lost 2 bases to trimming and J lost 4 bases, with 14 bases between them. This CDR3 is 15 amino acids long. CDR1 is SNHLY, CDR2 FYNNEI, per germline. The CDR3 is CASSEFRPGAYGYTF. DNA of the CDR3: TGTGCCAGCAGTGAATTCAGGCCCGGGGCCTATGGCTACACCTTC.

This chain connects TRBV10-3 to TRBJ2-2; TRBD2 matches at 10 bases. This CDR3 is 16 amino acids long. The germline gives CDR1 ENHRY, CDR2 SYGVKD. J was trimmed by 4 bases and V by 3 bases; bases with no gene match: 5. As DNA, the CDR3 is TGTGCCATCAGTGACCTAGCGGGAGCTGGCACCGGGGAGCTGTTTTTT. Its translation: CAISDLAGAGTGELFF.

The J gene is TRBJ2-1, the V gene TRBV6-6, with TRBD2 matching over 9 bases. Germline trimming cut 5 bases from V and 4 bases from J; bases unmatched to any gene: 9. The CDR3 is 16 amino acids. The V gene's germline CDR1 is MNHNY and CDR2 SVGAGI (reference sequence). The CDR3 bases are TGTGCCAGCAGTGCTTGGCGGGAGGGGTCATACAATGAGCAGTTCTTC. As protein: CASSAWREGSYNEQFF.

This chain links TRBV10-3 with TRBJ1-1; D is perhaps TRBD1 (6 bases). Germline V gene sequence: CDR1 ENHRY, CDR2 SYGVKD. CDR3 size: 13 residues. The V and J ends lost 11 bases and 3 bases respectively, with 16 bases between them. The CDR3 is CARSAGAHTEAFF. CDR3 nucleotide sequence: TGTGCCCGGTCAGCGGGGGCGCACACTGAAGCTTTCTTT.

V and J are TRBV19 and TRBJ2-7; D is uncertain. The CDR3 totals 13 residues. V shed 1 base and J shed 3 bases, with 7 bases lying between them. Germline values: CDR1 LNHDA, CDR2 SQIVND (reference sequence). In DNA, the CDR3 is TGTGCCAGTAGTATAGTGGCAGGCTACGAGCAGTACTTC. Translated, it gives CASSIVAGYEQYF.

CDR3: CASSSTAEDLYNSPLHF. The DNA for the CDR3 is TGTGCCAGCAGCTCGACCGCCGAAGACCTTTATAATTCACCCCTCCACTTT. The rearrangement links TRBV11-2 to TRBJ1-6; D unresolved. The CDR3 runs to 17 residues. Germline-derived CDR1 and CDR2 are SGHAT and FQNNGV. Between the trimmed V and J ends, which lost 4 bases and 4 bases, there was a span of 17 bases.

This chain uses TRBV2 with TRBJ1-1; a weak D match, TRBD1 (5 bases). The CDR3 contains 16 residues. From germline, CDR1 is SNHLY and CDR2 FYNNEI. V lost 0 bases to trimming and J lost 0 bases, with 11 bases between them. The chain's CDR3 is CASSEATGPMNTEAFF. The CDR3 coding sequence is TGTGCCAGCAGTGAAGCCACAGGCCCCATGAACACTGAAGCTTTCTTT.

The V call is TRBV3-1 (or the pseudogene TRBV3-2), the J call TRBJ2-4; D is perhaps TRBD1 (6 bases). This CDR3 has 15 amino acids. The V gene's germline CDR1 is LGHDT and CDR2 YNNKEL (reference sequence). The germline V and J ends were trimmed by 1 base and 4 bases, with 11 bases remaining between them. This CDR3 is CASSQVVGGKNIQYF. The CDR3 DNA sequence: TGTGCCAGCAGCCAAGTAGTAGGGGGAAAAAACATTCAGTACTTC.

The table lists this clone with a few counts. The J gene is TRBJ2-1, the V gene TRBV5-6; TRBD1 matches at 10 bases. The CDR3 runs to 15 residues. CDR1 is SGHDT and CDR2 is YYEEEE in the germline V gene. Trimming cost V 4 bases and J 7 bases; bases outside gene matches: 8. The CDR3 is CASSQAWTGGNEQFF. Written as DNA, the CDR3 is TGTGCCAGCAGCCAGGCCTGGACAGGGGGGAATGAGCAGTTCTTC. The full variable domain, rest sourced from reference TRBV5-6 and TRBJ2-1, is DAGVTQSPTHLIKTRGQQVTLRCSPKSGHDTVSWYQQALGQGPQFIFQYYEEEERQRGNFPDRFSGHQFPNYSSELNVNALLLGDSALYLCASSQAWTGGNEQFFGPGTRLTVL.

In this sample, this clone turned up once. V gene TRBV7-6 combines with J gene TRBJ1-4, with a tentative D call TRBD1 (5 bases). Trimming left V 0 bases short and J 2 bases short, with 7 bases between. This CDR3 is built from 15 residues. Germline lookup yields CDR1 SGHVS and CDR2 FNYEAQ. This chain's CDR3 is CASSLAEGTNEKLFF. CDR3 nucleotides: TGTGCCAGCAGCTTAGCCGAGGGGACTAATGAAAAACTGTTTTTT.

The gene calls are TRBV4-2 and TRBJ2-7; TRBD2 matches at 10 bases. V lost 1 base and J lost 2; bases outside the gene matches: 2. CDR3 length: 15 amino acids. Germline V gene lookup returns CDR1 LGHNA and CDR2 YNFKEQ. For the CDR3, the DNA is TGTGCCAGCAGCCAAGGGACTAGCGGCACCTACGAGCAGTACTTC. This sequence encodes CASSQGTSGTYEQYF.

This chain's CDR3 is CASSQTSGPTYNEQFF. Written as DNA, the CDR3 is TGTGCCAGCAGCCAGACTAGCGGCCCTACCTACAATGAGCAGTTCTTC. V and J are TRBV7-2 and TRBJ2-1; 9 nucleotides align to TRBD2. This CDR3 contains 16 residues. V was pared by 5 bases and J by 2 bases, with 7 bases of the junction left unmatched. Germline assignment: CDR1 SGHTA and CDR2 FQGNSA.

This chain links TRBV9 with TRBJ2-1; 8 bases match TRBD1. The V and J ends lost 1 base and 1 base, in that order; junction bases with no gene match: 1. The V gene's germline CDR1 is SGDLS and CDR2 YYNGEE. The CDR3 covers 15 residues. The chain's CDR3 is CASSVRDRSYNEQFF. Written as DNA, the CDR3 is TGTGCCAGCAGCGTAAGGGACAGGTCCTACAATGAGCAGTTCTTC.